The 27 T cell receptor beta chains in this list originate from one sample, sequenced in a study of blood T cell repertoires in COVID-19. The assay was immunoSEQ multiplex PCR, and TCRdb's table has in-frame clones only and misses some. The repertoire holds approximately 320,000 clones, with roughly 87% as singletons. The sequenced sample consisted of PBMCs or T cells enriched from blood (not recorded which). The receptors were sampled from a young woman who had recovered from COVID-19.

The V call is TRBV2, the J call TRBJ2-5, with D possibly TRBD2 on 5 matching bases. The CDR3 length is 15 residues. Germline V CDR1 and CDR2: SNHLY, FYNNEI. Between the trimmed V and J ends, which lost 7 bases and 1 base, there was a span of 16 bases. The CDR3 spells CASKSQLDLQETQYF. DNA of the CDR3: TGTGCCAGCAAGTCCCAACTAGACCTCCAAGAGACCCAGTACTTC. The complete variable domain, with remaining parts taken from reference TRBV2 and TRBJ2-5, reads EPEVTQTPSHQVTQMGQEVILRCVPISNHLYFYWYRQILGQKVEFLVSFYNNEISEKSEIFDDQFSVERPDGSNFTLKIRSTKLEDSAMYFCASKSQLDLQETQYFGPGTRLLVL.

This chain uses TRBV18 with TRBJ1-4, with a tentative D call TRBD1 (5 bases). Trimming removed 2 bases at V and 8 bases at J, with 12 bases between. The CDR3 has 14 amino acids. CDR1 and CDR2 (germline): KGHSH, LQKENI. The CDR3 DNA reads TGTGCCAGCTCACCAAGCAGGGTCGAGGAAAAACTGTTTTTT. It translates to CASSPSRVEEKLFF.

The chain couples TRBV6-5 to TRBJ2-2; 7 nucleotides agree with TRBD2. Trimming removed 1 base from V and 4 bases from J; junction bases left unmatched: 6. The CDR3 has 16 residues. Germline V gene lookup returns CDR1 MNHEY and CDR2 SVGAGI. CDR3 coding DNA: TGTGCCAGCAGTTACTATCCCTCGGGGGGCACCGGGGAGCTGTTTTTT. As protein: CASSYYPSGGTGELFF.

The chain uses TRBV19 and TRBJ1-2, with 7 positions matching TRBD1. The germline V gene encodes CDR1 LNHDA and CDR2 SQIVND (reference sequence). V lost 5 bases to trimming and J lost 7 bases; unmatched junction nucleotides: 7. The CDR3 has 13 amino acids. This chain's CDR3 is CASSARGRGGYTF. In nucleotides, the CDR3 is TGTGCCAGTAGTGCCAGGGGGAGAGGTGGCTACACCTTC.

CDR3 amino acids: CASSLARTGPNTEAFF. In DNA form, the CDR3 reads TGTGCCAGCAGCTTAGCGAGGACAGGGCCGAACACTGAAGCTTTCTTT. The chain has TRBV7-8 and TRBJ1-1; 8 bases are shared with TRBD1. This CDR3 has 16 residues. Germline V gives CDR1 SGHVS, CDR2 FQNEAQ. V trimming: 0 bases; J trimming: 1 base; junction bases outside the gene matches: 4.

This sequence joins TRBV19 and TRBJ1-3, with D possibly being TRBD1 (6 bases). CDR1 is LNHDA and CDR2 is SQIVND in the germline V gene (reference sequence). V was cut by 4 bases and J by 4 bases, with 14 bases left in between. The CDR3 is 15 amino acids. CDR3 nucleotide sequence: TGTGCCAGTAGTACCTCCGGGGGGCCCGGAAACACCATATATTTT. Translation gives CASSTSGGPGNTIYF.

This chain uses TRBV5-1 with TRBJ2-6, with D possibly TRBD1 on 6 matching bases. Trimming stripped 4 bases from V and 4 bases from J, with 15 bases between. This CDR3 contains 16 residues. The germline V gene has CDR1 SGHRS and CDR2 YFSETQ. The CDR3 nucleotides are TGCGCCAGCAGCCCCCAGGCAGGGGAAGGGGCCAACGTCCTGACTTTC. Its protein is CASSPQAGEGANVLTF.

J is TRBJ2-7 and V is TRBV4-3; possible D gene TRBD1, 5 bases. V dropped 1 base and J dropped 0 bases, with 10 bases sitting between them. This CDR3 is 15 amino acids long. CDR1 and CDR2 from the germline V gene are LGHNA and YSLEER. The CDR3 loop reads CASSQGRAASYEQYF. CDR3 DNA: TGCGCCAGCAGCCAAGGCAGGGCGGCCTCCTACGAGCAGTACTTC.

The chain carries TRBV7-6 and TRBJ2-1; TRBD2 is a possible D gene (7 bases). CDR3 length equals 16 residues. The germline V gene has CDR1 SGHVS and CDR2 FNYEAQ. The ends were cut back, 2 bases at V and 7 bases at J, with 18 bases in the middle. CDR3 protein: CASSLYGRGILNEQFF. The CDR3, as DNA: TGTGCCAGCAGCTTATATGGGAGGGGGATCTTAAATGAGCAGTTCTTC.

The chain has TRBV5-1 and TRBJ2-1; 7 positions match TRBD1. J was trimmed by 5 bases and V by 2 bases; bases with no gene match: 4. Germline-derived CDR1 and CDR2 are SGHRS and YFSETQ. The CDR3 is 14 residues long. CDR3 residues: CASSFAGQDNEQFF. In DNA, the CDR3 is TGCGCCAGCAGCTTCGCCGGACAGGACAATGAGCAGTTCTTC.

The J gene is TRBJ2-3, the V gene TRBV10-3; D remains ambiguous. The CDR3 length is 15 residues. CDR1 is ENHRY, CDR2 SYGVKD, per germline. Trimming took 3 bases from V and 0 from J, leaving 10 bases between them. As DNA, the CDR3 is TGTGCCATCAGTGACCCGGGTCGAAGCACAGATACGCAGTATTTT. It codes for CAISDPGRSTDTQYF.

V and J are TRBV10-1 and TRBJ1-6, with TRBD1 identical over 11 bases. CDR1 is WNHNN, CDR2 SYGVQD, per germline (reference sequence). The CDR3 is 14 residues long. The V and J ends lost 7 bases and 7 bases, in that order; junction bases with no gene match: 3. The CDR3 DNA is TGCGCCAGCACCGGACAGGGGGCAAATTCACCCCTCCACTTT. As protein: CASTGQGANSPLHF.

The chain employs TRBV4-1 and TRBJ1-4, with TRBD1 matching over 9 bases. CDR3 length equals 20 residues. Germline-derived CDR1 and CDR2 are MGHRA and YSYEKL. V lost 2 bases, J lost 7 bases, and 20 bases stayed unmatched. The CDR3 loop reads CASSQFGWSSSGTGFEKLFF. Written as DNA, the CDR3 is TGCGCCAGCAGCCAATTTGGTTGGAGTTCAAGCGGGACAGGGTTTGAAAAACTGTTTTTT.

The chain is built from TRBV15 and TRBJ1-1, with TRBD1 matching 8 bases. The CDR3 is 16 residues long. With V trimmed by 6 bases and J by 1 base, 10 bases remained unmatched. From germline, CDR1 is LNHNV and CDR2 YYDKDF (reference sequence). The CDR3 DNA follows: TGTGCCACCAGGACCCGGGACAGGCCCGAGAACACTGAAGCTTTCTTT. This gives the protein CATRTRDRPENTEAFF.

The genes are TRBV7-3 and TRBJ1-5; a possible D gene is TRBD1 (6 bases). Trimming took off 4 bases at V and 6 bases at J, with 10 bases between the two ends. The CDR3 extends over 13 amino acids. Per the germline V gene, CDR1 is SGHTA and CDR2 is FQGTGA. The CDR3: CASSSGVGQPQHF. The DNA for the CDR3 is TGTGCCAGCAGCTCAGGGGTGGGTCAGCCCCAGCATTTT.

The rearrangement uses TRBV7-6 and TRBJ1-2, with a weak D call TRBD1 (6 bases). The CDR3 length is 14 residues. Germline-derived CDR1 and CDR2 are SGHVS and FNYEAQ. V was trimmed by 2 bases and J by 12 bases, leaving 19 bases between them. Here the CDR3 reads CASSLRVGGQADTF. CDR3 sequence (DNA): TGTGCCAGCAGCTTAAGAGTTGGGGGCCAGGCAGACACCTTC.

The CDR3 protein is CASSFTGHTTDTQYF. The CDR3 nucleotides are TGTGCCAGCAGCTTTACGGGACACACCACAGATACGCAGTATTTT. The V and J genes are TRBV5-8 and TRBJ2-3, with D tentatively TRBD1 (6 bases). Germline CDR1 and CDR2: SGHTS and YDEGEE. The V end was cut by 2 bases, the J end by 2 bases, with 12 bases between. This CDR3 region has 15 residues.

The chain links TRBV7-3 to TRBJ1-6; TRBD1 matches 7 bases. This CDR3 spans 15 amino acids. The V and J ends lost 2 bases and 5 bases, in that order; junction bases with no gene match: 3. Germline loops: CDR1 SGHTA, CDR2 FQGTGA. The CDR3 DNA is TGTGCCAGCAGCTTAGGACAGGCGAATAATTCACCCCTCCACTTT. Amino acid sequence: CASSLGQANNSPLHF. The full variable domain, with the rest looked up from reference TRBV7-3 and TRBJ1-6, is GAGVSQTPSNKVTEKGKYVELRCDPISGHTALYWYRQSLGQGPEFLIYFQGTGAADDSGLPNDRFFAVRPEGSVSTLKIQRTERGDSAVYLCASSLGQANNSPLHFGNGTRLTVT.

The CDR3 protein is CASSLGSGAGYEQYF. The DNA of the CDR3 is TGTGCCAGCAGCTTAGGGTCGGGAGCAGGCTACGAGCAGTACTTC. The V gene is TRBV7-9, the J gene TRBJ2-7; D is possibly TRBD2 (6 bases). V shed 1 base and J shed 3 bases, with 13 bases lying between them. This CDR3 has 15 amino acids. Germline lookup yields CDR1 SEHNR and CDR2 FQNEAQ (reference sequence).

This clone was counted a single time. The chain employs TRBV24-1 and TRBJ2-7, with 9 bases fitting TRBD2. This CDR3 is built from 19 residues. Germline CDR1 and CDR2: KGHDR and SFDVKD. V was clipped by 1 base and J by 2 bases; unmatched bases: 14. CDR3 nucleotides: TGTGCCACCAGTGATTTATCCAGCGGGAGGCTAAACAGGACCTACGAGCAGTACTTC. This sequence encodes CATSDLSSGRLNRTYEQYF.

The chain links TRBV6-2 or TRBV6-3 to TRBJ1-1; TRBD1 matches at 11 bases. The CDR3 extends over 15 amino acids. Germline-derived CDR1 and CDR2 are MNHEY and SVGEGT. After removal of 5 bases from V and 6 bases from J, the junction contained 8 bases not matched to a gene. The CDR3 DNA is TGTGCCAGCAGTGCCGGGACAGGGGGGGCCCCTGAAGCTTTCTTT. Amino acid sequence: CASSAGTGGAPEAFF.

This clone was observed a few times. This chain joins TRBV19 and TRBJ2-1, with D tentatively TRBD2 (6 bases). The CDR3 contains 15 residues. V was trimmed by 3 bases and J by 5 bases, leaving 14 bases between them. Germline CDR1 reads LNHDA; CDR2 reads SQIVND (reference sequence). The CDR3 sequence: CASSIRLANNNEQFF. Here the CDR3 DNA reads TGTGCCAGTAGTATTAGGCTAGCGAATAACAATGAGCAGTTCTTC.

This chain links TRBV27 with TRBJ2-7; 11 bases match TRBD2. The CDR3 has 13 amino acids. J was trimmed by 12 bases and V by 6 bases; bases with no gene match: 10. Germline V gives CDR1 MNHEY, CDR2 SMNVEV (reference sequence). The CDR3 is CASSPGTSGRRYF. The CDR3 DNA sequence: TGTGCCAGCAGCCCCGGGACTAGCGGCCGCCGGTACTTC.

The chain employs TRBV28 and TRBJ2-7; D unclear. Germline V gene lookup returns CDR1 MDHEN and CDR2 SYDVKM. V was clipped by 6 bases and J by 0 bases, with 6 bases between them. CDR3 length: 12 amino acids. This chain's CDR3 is CASSPLSYEQYF. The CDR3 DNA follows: TGTGCCAGCAGCCCCCTCTCCTACGAGCAGTACTTC. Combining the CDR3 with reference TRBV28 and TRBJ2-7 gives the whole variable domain DVKVTQSSRYLVKRTGEKVFLECVQDMDHENMFWYRQDPGLGLRLIYFSYDVKMKEKGDIPEGYSVSREKKERFSLILESASTNQTSMYLCASSPLSYEQYFGPGTRLTVT.

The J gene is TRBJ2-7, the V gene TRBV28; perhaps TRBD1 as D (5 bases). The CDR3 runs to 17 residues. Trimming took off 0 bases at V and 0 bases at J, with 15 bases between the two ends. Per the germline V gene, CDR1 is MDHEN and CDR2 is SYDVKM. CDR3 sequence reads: CASSLWVQGLPSYEQYF. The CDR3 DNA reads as TGTGCCAGCAGTTTATGGGTTCAGGGCCTTCCCTCCTACGAGCAGTACTTC.

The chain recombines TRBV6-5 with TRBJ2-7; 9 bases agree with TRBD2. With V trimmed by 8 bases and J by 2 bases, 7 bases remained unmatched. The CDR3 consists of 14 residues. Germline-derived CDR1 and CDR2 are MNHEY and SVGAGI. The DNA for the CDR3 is TGTGCCAGCGCGGGACTAGCAGGCCCCTACGAGCAGTACTTC. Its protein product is CASAGLAGPYEQYF.

CDR3 sequence reads: CASSFRGRVYGYTF. CDR3 bases: TGTGCCAGCAGCTTCAGGGGGCGGGTCTATGGCTACACCTTC. This sequence joins TRBV5-6 and TRBJ1-2; 8 positions match TRBD1. Looked up from germline, CDR1 is SGHDT and CDR2 is YYEEEE. With V trimmed by 2 bases and J by 4 bases, 4 bases remained unmatched. The CDR3 is 14 amino acids.